This T cell receptor beta chain was sequenced in a study of blood T cell repertoires in COVID-19. As for the study in general: COVID-19 samples, acute and convalescent, were from the United States, Italy and Spain. In each case, the material was cDNA or gDNA derived from T cells, B-cell-depleted T cells, or PBMCs.

Under the authors' procedure: Scientists estimated how many nucleated cells there were by amplifying reference gene primers. Produced via immunoSEQ multiplex PCR; TCRdb's table is partial and in-frame only. The DNA was the basis for D and trimming; V, J and clone size are from that table. In the table there are around 310,000 clones, roughly 88% of which are singletons. CDR1 is LGHNA and CDR2 is YNFKEQ in the germline V gene. V lost 0 bases and J lost 4; bases outside the gene matches: 4. The CDR3 covers 16 residues. The sequencing sample was made of peripheral blood. The TCR originated in a woman aged 45 to 65 with active or convalescent COVID-19. J is TRBJ1-4 and V is TRBV4-2; 8 nucleotides match TRBD1. The chain's CDR3 is CASSQEGQVYNEKLFF. The CDR3 DNA is TGTGCCAGCAGCCAAGAGGGACAGGTTTATAATGAAAAACTGTTTTTT.